This is a list of T cell receptor beta chains from one sample in a study of T cells in Graves' hyperthyroidism and ophthalmopathy. TCRdb recomputed calls from the multiplex PCR reads with MiXCR, one row per CDR3 protein. Here the sample spans more than 350,000 distinct CDR3 sequences, nearly 15% being singletons. Sequencing was performed on blood. These receptors were collected from a woman aged 55-69 years with Graves' ophthalmopathy. Each CDR3 is given with its conserved first and last residue. The order of the fields is V gene, CDR3 length, J gene, D gene, clone size, CDR3 DNA, CDR3 protein. The D gene is left open where the match is weak. Clone size is shown for a subset of rows, as once, few, many or a class of expanded clone.

V: TRBV6-2/TRBV6-3; length: 14; J: TRBJ2-7; D: TRBD2; size: many; DNA: TGTGCCAGCCGCGGGCTAGCGGACTCCTACGAGCAGTACTTC; CDR3: CASRGLADSYEQYF
V: TRBV7-7; length: 14; J: TRBJ1-1; D: .; size: few; DNA: TGTGCTAGCAGCCCGATGTACGGGGGGACTGAAGCTTTCTTT; CDR3: CASSPMYGGTEAFF
V: TRBV30; length: 12; J: TRBJ2-1; D: .; size: .; DNA: TGTGCCAAGGGACTTACAAACAATGAGCAGTTCTTC; CDR3: CAKGLTNNEQFF
V: TRBV27; length: 14; J: TRBJ2-1; D: TRBD2; size: .; DNA: TGTGCCAGCATGGGACTAGCGGGAACCAATGAGCAGTTCTTC; CDR3: CASMGLAGTNEQFF
V: TRBV7-2; length: 17; J: TRBJ1-1; D: .; size: many; DNA: TGTGCCAGCAGCTTAGATCCGCCGGGGTGGGGTAGCACTGAAGCTTTCTTT; CDR3: CASSLDPPGWGSTEAFF
V: TRBV6-6; length: 15; J: TRBJ2-7; D: TRBD2; size: many; DNA: TGTGCCAGCAGTTACTCAGCGGGAGGCACCTACGAGCAGTACTTC; CDR3: CASSYSAGGTYEQYF
V: TRBV12-3/TRBV12-4; length: 16; J: TRBJ2-1; D: TRBD1; size: many; DNA: TGTGCCAGCAGCCTCGCATCCCGGACAGGGCGGAATGAGCAGTTCTTC; CDR3: CASSLASRTGRNEQFF
V: TRBV6-1; length: 16; J: TRBJ2-7; D: TRBD2; size: many; DNA: TGTGCCAGCAGTTCCTACGTTAGCGGGAAGTGGTACGAGCAGTACTTC; CDR3: CASSSYVSGKWYEQYF
V: TRBV18; length: 14; J: TRBJ2-5; D: .; size: many; DNA: TGTGCCAGCTCAAGGAGATACCCCCAAGAGACCCAGTACTTC; CDR3: CASSRRYPQETQYF
V: TRBV5-6; length: 16; J: TRBJ1-5; D: .; size: .; DNA: TGTGCCAGCAGCTTCGGGGGGCTTTATAGCAATCAGCCCCAGCATTTT; CDR3: CASSFGGLYSNQPQHF
V: TRBV24-1; length: 17; J: TRBJ2-7; D: TRBD2; size: many; DNA: TGTGCCACCAGTGATCCCCGGGCTAGCGGGAGTGTCCACGAGCAGTACTTC; CDR3: CATSDPRASGSVHEQYF
V: TRBV12-3/TRBV12-4; length: 15; J: TRBJ2-2; D: TRBD1; size: .; DNA: TGTGCCAGCATGGGGGCAGGGGGTCGCACCGGGGAGCTGTTTTTT; CDR3: CASMGAGGRTGELFF
V: TRBV18; length: 15; J: TRBJ1-4; D: .; size: many; DNA: TGTGCCAGTTCAACCAACCAAGGGGACCGAGAAAAACTGTTTTTT; CDR3: CASSTNQGDREKLFF
V: TRBV12-3/TRBV12-4; length: 13; J: TRBJ1-2; D: TRBD1; size: .; DNA: TGTGCCAGCAGTCGACAGGGGGCAGGAGGCTACACCTTC; CDR3: CASSRQGAGGYTF
V: TRBV2; length: 13; J: TRBJ2-3; D: .; size: many; DNA: TGTGCCAGCGTAGCGGACTTCACAGATACGCAGTATTTT; CDR3: CASVADFTDTQYF
V: TRBV24-1; length: 12; J: TRBJ2-1; D: .; size: .; DNA: TGTGCCACCCAACAGGGACCCAATGAGCAGTTCTTC; CDR3: CATQQGPNEQFF
V: TRBV28; length: 13; J: TRBJ1-1; D: .; size: many; DNA: TGTGCCAGCAGCCTAGGACAGCACACTGAAGCTTTCTTT; CDR3: CASSLGQHTEAFF
V: TRBV20-1; length: 15; J: TRBJ1-1; D: TRBD1; size: many; DNA: TGCAGTGCTTTTTCGCCGGGACAGGGGAGCACTGAAGCTTTCTTT; CDR3: CSAFSPGQGSTEAFF
V: TRBV6-6; length: 15; J: TRBJ2-1; D: TRBD2; size: many; DNA: TGTGCCAGCAGTTACGTGGCGGGAGGGCACTATGAGCAGTTCTTC; CDR3: CASSYVAGGHYEQFF
V: TRBV11-2; length: 15; J: TRBJ2-7; D: .; size: many; DNA: TGTGCCAGCAGACGACCGGGACTCCTGTCCTACGAGCAGTACTTC; CDR3: CASRRPGLLSYEQYF
V: TRBV6-2/TRBV6-3; length: 14; J: TRBJ1-2; D: TRBD1; size: many; DNA: TGTGCCAGCAGTTACTTGGGACAGGTGGTTGGCTACACCTTC; CDR3: CASSYLGQVVGYTF
V: TRBV28; length: 17; J: TRBJ2-1; D: TRBD2; size: .; DNA: TGTGCCAGCAGTCTGGGACTAACGCGGGGGAGATACAATGAGCAGTTCTTC; CDR3: CASSLGLTRGRYNEQFF
V: TRBV5-1; length: 15; J: TRBJ2-7; D: TRBD1; size: many; DNA: TGCGCCAGCAGCCCACGGGGACAGGGGGCGGGCGAGCAGTACTTC; CDR3: CASSPRGQGAGEQYF
V: TRBV5-1; length: 15; J: TRBJ2-7; D: TRBD2; size: few; DNA: TGCGCCAGCAGCCTGACTAGCGGGTATACCTACGAGCAGTACTTC; CDR3: CASSLTSGYTYEQYF
V: TRBV20-1; length: 16; J: TRBJ2-3; D: .; size: many; DNA: TGCAGTGCTAGAGATCCCAGGACCCTGAGTCCAGATACGCAGTATTTT; CDR3: CSARDPRTLSPDTQYF
V: TRBV6-2/TRBV6-3; length: 13; J: TRBJ1-6; D: .; size: many; DNA: TGTGCCAGCAGTCTGAACCAGTTTCTACCCCTCCACTTT; CDR3: CASSLNQFLPLHF
V: TRBV5-6; length: 16; J: TRBJ2-7; D: TRBD1; size: many; DNA: TGTGCCAGCAGCTTGTCGTCGGGACAGGGCTACGACGAGCAGTACTTC; CDR3: CASSLSSGQGYDEQYF
V: TRBV5-5; length: 14; J: TRBJ2-1; D: TRBD2; size: many; DNA: TGTGCCAGCAGCTTGGGGACTAGGAACAATGAGCAGTTCTTC; CDR3: CASSLGTRNNEQFF
V: TRBV6-1; length: 12; J: TRBJ2-7; D: .; size: many; DNA: TGTGCCAGCAGTGTAGGGGCATACGAGCAGTACTTC; CDR3: CASSVGAYEQYF
V: TRBV11-3; length: 16; J: TRBJ1-1; D: TRBD1; size: many; DNA: TGTGCCAGCAGCGGAGGACGGACAGGGGGAAACCAACAAGCTTTCTTT; CDR3: CASSGGRTGGNQQAFF
V: TRBV7-6; length: 13; J: TRBJ1-1; D: .; size: few; DNA: TGTGCCAGCAGCTCCCGGACGGATAGTGAAGCTTTCTTT; CDR3: CASSSRTDSEAFF
V: TRBV27; length: 14; J: TRBJ1-1; D: .; size: many; DNA: TGTGCCAGCAGTTTAGGGGGTTTGAACACTGAAGCTTTCTTT; CDR3: CASSLGGLNTEAFF
V: TRBV20-1; length: 12; J: TRBJ2-7; D: TRBD1; size: many; DNA: TGCAGTGCTGGAGACAGGGGATACGAGCAGTACTTC; CDR3: CSAGDRGYEQYF
V: TRBV5-1; length: 13; J: TRBJ2-1; D: .; size: many; DNA: TGCGCCAGCAGCTGGGGGTTCTACAATGAGCAGTTCTTC; CDR3: CASSWGFYNEQFF
V: TRBV9; length: 13; J: TRBJ2-7; D: .; size: few; DNA: TGTGCCAGCAGCCCGGATGGGTGGGGCGAGCAGTACTTC; CDR3: CASSPDGWGEQYF
V: TRBV11-3; length: 15; J: TRBJ2-7; D: .; size: many; DNA: TGTGCCAGCAGCTTACCCCCTCGCGGGACCTACGAGCAGTACTTC; CDR3: CASSLPPRGTYEQYF
V: TRBV28; length: 16; J: TRBJ2-7; D: TRBD1; size: many; DNA: TGTGCCAGCAGTTCCGGGACAGGGGTTCGCTCCTACGAGCAGTACTTC; CDR3: CASSSGTGVRSYEQYF
V: TRBV28; length: 14; J: TRBJ2-5; D: .; size: few; DNA: TGTGCCAGCAGTCCGGGGGTGCGCAGGGAACTAAAGTACTTC; CDR3: CASSPGVRRELKYF
V: TRBV9; length: 14; J: TRBJ2-7; D: .; size: few; DNA: TGTGCCAGCAGCGGAGGGGGGGACTCCTACGAGCAGTACTTC; CDR3: CASSGGGDSYEQYF
V: TRBV12-3/TRBV12-4; length: 14; J: TRBJ1-2; D: .; size: many; DNA: TGTGCCAGCAGACCAGATCCGGACCACTATGGCTACACCTTC; CDR3: CASRPDPDHYGYTF
V: TRBV28; length: 16; J: TRBJ2-6; D: .; size: few; DNA: TGTGCCAGCAGTTTATTGGGGGCGGCTGGGGCCAACGTCCTGACTTTC; CDR3: CASSLLGAAGANVLTF